These T cell receptor beta chains were read from a single sample in a study of CD8 T cells in Susac syndrome. Each CDR3 protein gets one entry after TCRdb re-called the immunoSEQ multiplex PCR reads with MiXCR. The sample includes a few hundred thousand distinct CDR3 sequences, 95% of them seen just once. Sequenced: CD4+ T cells from PBMCs. The source of these receptors is a human donor with multiple sclerosis. Each CDR3 is given with its conserved first and last residue. The order of the fields is V gene, J gene, clone size, D gene, CDR3 DNA, CDR3 protein. D genes are given only for firm matches. Not all rows give a size; the values are once, few, many and, for expanded clones, a class.

v_gene: TRBV27; j_gene: TRBJ2-1; abundance: .; d_gene: TRBD2; CDR3nt: TGTGCCAGCAGTTTCCGCGCTTCTCTCATAGCGGGTGGGGAGCAGTTCTTC; CDR3aa: CASSFRASLIAGGEQFF
v_gene: TRBV20-1; j_gene: TRBJ2-5; abundance: .; d_gene: .; CDR3nt: TGCAGTGCCCTGGAGGGGGGGGCCCGGGAGACCCAGTACTTC; CDR3aa: CSALEGGARETQYF
v_gene: TRBV27; j_gene: TRBJ2-5; abundance: .; d_gene: TRBD1; CDR3nt: TGTGCCAGCAGTTTACCAGGGGGCGGGACCCAGTACTTC; CDR3aa: CASSLPGGGTQYF
v_gene: TRBV11-2; j_gene: TRBJ1-2; abundance: once; d_gene: TRBD1; CDR3nt: TGTGCCAGCAGCCATCCCTTTCGACAGGGCAACTACACCTTC; CDR3aa: CASSHPFRQGNYTF
v_gene: TRBV20-1; j_gene: TRBJ2-7; abundance: .; d_gene: TRBD2; CDR3nt: TGCAGTGCTAGAGTCCCGACTAGCGGGAGAAACTACGAGCAGTACTTC; CDR3aa: CSARVPTSGRNYEQYF
v_gene: TRBV29-1; j_gene: TRBJ2-7; abundance: .; d_gene: .; CDR3nt: TGCAGCGCTGAAGGGACCCGGGGCTCCTACGAGCAGTACTTC; CDR3aa: CSAEGTRGSYEQYF
v_gene: TRBV29-1; j_gene: TRBJ2-7; abundance: once; d_gene: .; CDR3nt: TGCAGCGTCTTGAATCTCTCCTACGAGCAGTACTTC; CDR3aa: CSVLNLSYEQYF
v_gene: TRBV20-1; j_gene: TRBJ1-5; abundance: .; d_gene: .; CDR3nt: TGCAGTGCCCTCCCCAGTGGGGCGAGCAATCAGCCCCAGCATTTT; CDR3aa: CSALPSGASNQPQHF
v_gene: TRBV3-1; j_gene: TRBJ2-6; abundance: .; d_gene: .; CDR3nt: TGTGCCAGCAGCCCAGGAGGGTGGGCAGCCTCTGGGGCCAACGTCCTGACTTTC; CDR3aa: CASSPGGWAASGANVLTF
v_gene: TRBV29-1; j_gene: TRBJ2-1; abundance: once; d_gene: TRBD2; CDR3nt: TGCAGCGTTGTCCTAGCGGAAAAGCAGTTCTTC; CDR3aa: CSVVLAEKQFF
v_gene: TRBV20-1; j_gene: TRBJ1-5; abundance: once; d_gene: .; CDR3nt: TGCAGTGCTAGCTACAGCAATCAGCCCCAGCATTTT; CDR3aa: CSASYSNQPQHF
v_gene: TRBV4-2; j_gene: TRBJ2-3; abundance: .; d_gene: TRBD2; CDR3nt: TGTGCCAGCAGCCTCGGACTAGCGGGGGGGGTGGATACGCAGTATTTT; CDR3aa: CASSLGLAGGVDTQYF